Below are 20 T cell receptor beta chains sequenced from a single sample in a study of read filtering for tumor transcriptome and immune sequencing. From roughly 390 ng of RNA, a library with molecular barcoded alpha/delta and beta/gamma adaptors was made. TCRdb reanalysed the reads using MiXCR and keeps one entry per CDR3 protein. The table records 100,000 to 150,000 distinct CDR3 sequences, 13% of them present only once. The source material was a population of CD138-negative cells sorted from bone marrow. These receptors were obtained from a donor aged 40 or older with multiple myeloma.

The chain carries TRBV12-5 and TRBJ2-7; 7 bases align to TRBD2. This CDR3 is 14 amino acids long. CDR1 LGHNT and CDR2 FRNRAP come from the germline V gene. Germline trimming cut 6 bases from V and 2 bases from J; bases unmatched to any gene: 7. The CDR3 bases are TGTGCTAGTGGAATGACTAGCCGTACCTACGAGCAGTACTTC. Encoded protein: CASGMTSRTYEQYF.

Of note for this clonotype: Possible read error: a much larger clone is one base away. This rearrangement joins TRBV28 to TRBJ1-5, with 8 bases aligning to TRBD1. The germline V gene has CDR1 MDHEN and CDR2 SYDVKM. This CDR3 contains 14 residues. V lost 7 bases and J lost 9; bases outside the gene matches: 11. The CDR3 is CASNPGQGGGPQHF. Here the CDR3 DNA reads TGTGCCAGCAATCCTGGACAGGGTGGGGGGCCCCAGCATTTT.

This clonotype was seen repeatedly, ten times or more. The chain recombines TRBV20-1 with TRBJ1-1; a weak D match, TRBD1 (6 bases). The CDR3 loop spans 14 amino acids. Deletions cut 5 bases from V and 1 base from J, with 14 bases between. Germline V gene lookup returns CDR1 DFQATT and CDR2 SNEGSKA (reference sequence). The DNA of the CDR3 is TGCAGTGCTCGCCATACAGGGCGGAACACTGAAGCTTTCTTT. It is translated as CSARHTGRNTEAFF.

A remark on this clonotype: Possible read error: a much larger clone is one base away. The rearrangement uses TRBV28 and TRBJ2-3; 8 bases are shared with TRBD1. Germline CDR1 MDHEN, CDR2 SYDVKM. The CDR3 is made up of 16 amino acids. CDR3 protein: CASSPPSGQGTDTLYF. The CDR3 DNA follows: TGTGCCAGCAGTCCTCCTTCTGGACAGGGCACAGATACGCTGTATTTT.

This clonotype came up a few times. A clone one base away is much larger, so this may be a read error. This chain links TRBV3-1 with TRBJ2-2, with D perhaps TRBD1 or TRBD2 (5 bases each). V was shortened by 1 base and J by 6 bases, with 12 bases between the two germline ends. There are 15 residues in the CDR3. Germline-derived CDR1 and CDR2 are LGHDT and YNNKEL (reference sequence). CDR3 protein: CASSQAIRDAGELFF. For the CDR3, the DNA is TGTGCCAGCAGCCAAGCGATAAGGGACGCCGGGGAGCTGTTTTTT.

The sample holds many counts of this clonotype. V gene TRBV5-1 combines with J gene TRBJ2-5, with 11 bases that match TRBD2. Germline CDR1 SGHRS, CDR2 YFSETQ. The CDR3 length is 15 residues. J gave up 1 base and V 5 bases, and 4 bases lay outside the gene matches. The DNA for the CDR3 is TGCGCCAGCAGACTAGCGGGGGAACCCCAAGAGACCCAGTACTTC. Translated: CASRLAGEPQETQYF.

This clonotype was picked up many times. The V gene is TRBV7-9, the J gene TRBJ2-1, with a possible D match to TRBD2 (5 bases). The CDR3 is 15 residues long. V was pared by 3 bases and J by 8 bases, with 17 bases between. CDR1 is SEHNR and CDR2 is FQNEAQ in the germline V gene (reference sequence). CDR3 DNA sequence: TGTGCCAGCAGCTTCGGTCTAGCTGTGAATGATGAGCAGTTCTTC. It encodes CASSFGLAVNDEQFF.

This clonotype was picked up a small number of times. A much larger clone differs by one base, so this may be a read error. The chain uses TRBV2 and TRBJ2-1, with D perhaps assigned TRBD1 or TRBD2 (5 bases each). This CDR3 is 14 amino acids long. Looked up from germline, CDR1 is SNHLY and CDR2 is FYNNEI. Written as DNA, the CDR3 is TGTGCCGGCAGTGAAGGGGTAGCGAGCAATGAGCAGTTCTTC. Its translation: CAGSEGVASNEQFF.

With respect to this clonotype: This sequence may be a read error, since a much larger clone differs from it by one base. This chain joins TRBV5-6 and TRBJ1-5; D perhaps matches TRBD1 (5 bases). The CDR3 runs 14 residues. Germline loops: CDR1 SGHDT, CDR2 YYEEEE. V lost 4 bases and J 5 bases, leaving 13 bases between the germline ends. The CDR3 region is CASSGWTSDQPQHF. Here the CDR3 DNA reads TGTGCCAGCAGCGGCTGGACATCCGATCAGCCCCAGCATTTT. Based on the CDR3 plus reference TRBV5-6 and TRBJ1-5, the full variable domain is DAGVTQSPTHLIKTRGQQVTLRCSPKSGHDTVSWYQQALGQGPQFIFQYYEEEERQRGNFPDRFSGHQFPNYSSELNVNALLLGDSALYLCASSGWTSDQPQHFGDGTRLSIL.

As to this clonotype: Just one base apart from a much larger clone, this may be a read error. V gene TRBV7-3 combines with J gene TRBJ2-2, with 7 bases lining up with TRBD1. The length of the CDR3 is 14 residues. The germline gives CDR1 SGHTA, CDR2 FQGTGA. This CDR3 reads CASSMTGSAGELYF. CDR3 sequence (DNA): TGTGCCAGCAGCATGACAGGGTCCGCCGGGGAGCTGTATTTT. The whole variable domain, filled in from reference TRBV7-3 and TRBJ2-2, reads GAGVSQTPSNKVTEKGKYVELRCDPISGHTALYWYRQSLGQGPEFLIYFQGTGAADDSGLPNDRFFAVRPEGSVSTLKIQRTERGDSAVYLCASSMTGSAGELYFGEGSRLTVL.

This clonotype has ten or more counts. The chain combines TRBV6-5 with TRBJ1-1, with 7 bases fitting TRBD1. Germline CDR1 and CDR2: MNHEY and SVGAGI. Trimming took 5 bases from V and 3 from J; bases not matched to a gene: 6. The CDR3 is 14 residues long. CDR3 coding DNA: TGTGCCAGCAGTCTAGAGACAGGGCACACTGAAGCTTTCTTT. This translates into CASSLETGHTEAFF.

This clonotype occurred a few times. An end of the junction differs from the germline gene, which may be a read error. The V call is TRBV7-2, the J call TRBJ2-5, with D unresolved. There are 12 residues in the CDR3. The germline CDR1 and CDR2 sequences are SGHTA and FQGNSA. CDR3 amino acids: CVSSPPIETQYF. The CDR3 region has the DNA TGTGTCAGCAGTCCACCAATAGAGACCCAGTACTTC. The full variable domain, in which reference TRBV7-2 and TRBJ2-5 provide the parts outside the CDR3, is GAGVSQSPSNKVTEKGKDVELRCDPISGHTALYWYRQSLGQGLEFLIYFQGNSAPDKSGLPSDRFSAERTGGSVSTLTIQRTQQEDSAVYLCVSSPPIETQYFGPGTRLLVL.

This clonotype was observed many times. CDR3 protein: CASSPTRQETQYF. Here the CDR3 DNA reads TGTGCCAGCAGCCCAACTAGGCAAGAGACCCAGTACTTC. This chain links TRBV7-8 with TRBJ2-5; maybe TRBD2 (5 bases). The CDR3 has 13 amino acids. CDR1 SGHVS and CDR2 FQNEAQ come from the germline V gene. The V gene lost 5 bases and the J gene lost 2 bases, with 9 bases spanning the gap.

Comment on this clonotype: At one end the junction does not follow the germline gene, possibly because of a read error. V is TRBV3-1 and J is TRBJ2-3; D perhaps matches TRBD2 (5 bases). This CDR3 has 12 amino acids. CDR1 is LGHDT and CDR2 is YNNKEL in the germline V gene (reference sequence). In DNA form, the CDR3 reads TGTGCCAGCACCCAAGCCGAGGGTACGCAATATTTT. Translating it yields CASTQAEGTQYF.

This clonotype was counted at least ten times. This chain links TRBV5-6 with TRBJ2-5, with D hard to call. Trimming left V 0 bases short and J 1 base short, with 10 bases between. The CDR3 extends over 15 amino acids. Germline-derived CDR1 and CDR2 are SGHDT and YYEEEE. CDR3 in DNA: TGTGCCAGCAGCTTGGCCGGCCCACTCCAAGAGACCCAGTACTTC. Protein: CASSLAGPLQETQYF.

This clonotype came up many times. The chain employs TRBV6-5 and TRBJ2-6; D is unresolved. The length of the CDR3 is 12 residues. The germline V gene encodes CDR1 MNHEY and CDR2 SVGAGI. Trimming shortened V by 5 bases and J by 2 bases, and 1 base separated the two germline ends. This chain's CDR3 is CASSTGANVLTF. The CDR3 nucleotides are TGTGCCAGCAGTACTGGGGCCAACGTCCTGACTTTC.

At least ten counts were recorded for this clonotype. The chain recombines TRBV6-2 or TRBV6-3 with TRBJ1-5; D uncertain. Germline V lookup: CDR1 MNHEY, CDR2 SVGEGT. Trimming stripped 2 bases from V and 9 bases from J, with 20 bases between. The CDR3 length is 16 residues. As DNA, the CDR3 is TGTGCCAGCAGTTACCGGCTTCGGGGTGGAAGAGGGCCCCAGCATTTT. Protein product: CASSYRLRGGRGPQHF.

This clonotype was seen ten or more times. The chain combines TRBV28 with TRBJ1-1; 11 bases line up with TRBD1. Germline V gene data show CDR1 as MDHEN and CDR2 as SYDVKM. The CDR3 consists of 15 residues. Trimming cost V 4 bases and J 5 bases; bases outside gene matches: 6. The CDR3 DNA is TGTGCCAGCAGTTGGGACAGGGGGGAGAGAACTGAAGCTTTCTTT. This sequence encodes CASSWDRGERTEAFF.

This clonotype was counted many times. The chain links TRBV29-1 to TRBJ2-7, with 8 bases identical to TRBD1. CDR1 is SQVTM, CDR2 ANQGSEA, per germline. V lost 0 bases and J lost 9; bases outside the gene matches: 13. The CDR3 is made up of 15 amino acids. The CDR3 here is CSVEEATGADTRQYF. CDR3 in DNA: TGCAGCGTTGAAGAGGCGACAGGGGCCGATACGAGGCAGTACTTC.

In its sample, this clonotype was seen many times. J is TRBJ2-1 and V is TRBV30, with 7 nucleotides matching TRBD1. V shed 0 bases and J 7 bases; nucleotides not matched to a gene: 3. The CDR3 has 13 residues. Per germline, CDR1 GTSNPN and CDR2 SVGIG (reference sequence). The CDR3 loop is CAWSVGTANEQFF. The CDR3 coding sequence is TGTGCCTGGAGTGTCGGGACAGCAAATGAGCAGTTCTTC. The whole variable domain, filled in from reference TRBV30 and TRBJ2-1, reads SQTIHQWPATLVQPVGSPLSLECTVEGTSNPNLYWYRQAAGRGLQLLFYSVGIGQISSEVPQNLSASRPQDRQFILSSKKLLLSDSGFYLCAWSVGTANEQFFGPGTRLTVL.